This T cell receptor beta chain was observed in a study of breast tumors, draining lymph nodes, adjacent tissues. Samples came from axillary lymph nodes draining the breast cancer. This clonotype was detected many times. What it binds is unknown. TCRdb recomputed calls from the multiplex PCR reads with MiXCR, one row per CDR3 protein. The sample lists some 130,000 distinct CDR3 sequences; about 20% were seen once. This CDR3 comprises 12 residues. Trimming pared 1 base from V and 6 bases from J, leaving 4 bases between. Germline values: CDR1 SGHTA, CDR2 FQGTGA. Study-level results: Tumor and nontumor repertoires were significantly more similar in luminal-like than in basal-like breast cancer. Tumor repertoires ranked between lymph nodes and nontumor tissue in diversity, with V and J gene preferences.

The sample taken for sequencing was axillary lymph node tissue. The chain joins TRBV7-3 to TRBJ2-1; D remains unclear. This clonotype originated in a female donor with breast cancer. Some clones in this sample may be carry-over from other donors' samples. In DNA, the CDR3 is TGTGCCAGCAGCTTAAGTGGCAATGAGCAGTTCTTC. Its translation is CASSLSGNEQFF.